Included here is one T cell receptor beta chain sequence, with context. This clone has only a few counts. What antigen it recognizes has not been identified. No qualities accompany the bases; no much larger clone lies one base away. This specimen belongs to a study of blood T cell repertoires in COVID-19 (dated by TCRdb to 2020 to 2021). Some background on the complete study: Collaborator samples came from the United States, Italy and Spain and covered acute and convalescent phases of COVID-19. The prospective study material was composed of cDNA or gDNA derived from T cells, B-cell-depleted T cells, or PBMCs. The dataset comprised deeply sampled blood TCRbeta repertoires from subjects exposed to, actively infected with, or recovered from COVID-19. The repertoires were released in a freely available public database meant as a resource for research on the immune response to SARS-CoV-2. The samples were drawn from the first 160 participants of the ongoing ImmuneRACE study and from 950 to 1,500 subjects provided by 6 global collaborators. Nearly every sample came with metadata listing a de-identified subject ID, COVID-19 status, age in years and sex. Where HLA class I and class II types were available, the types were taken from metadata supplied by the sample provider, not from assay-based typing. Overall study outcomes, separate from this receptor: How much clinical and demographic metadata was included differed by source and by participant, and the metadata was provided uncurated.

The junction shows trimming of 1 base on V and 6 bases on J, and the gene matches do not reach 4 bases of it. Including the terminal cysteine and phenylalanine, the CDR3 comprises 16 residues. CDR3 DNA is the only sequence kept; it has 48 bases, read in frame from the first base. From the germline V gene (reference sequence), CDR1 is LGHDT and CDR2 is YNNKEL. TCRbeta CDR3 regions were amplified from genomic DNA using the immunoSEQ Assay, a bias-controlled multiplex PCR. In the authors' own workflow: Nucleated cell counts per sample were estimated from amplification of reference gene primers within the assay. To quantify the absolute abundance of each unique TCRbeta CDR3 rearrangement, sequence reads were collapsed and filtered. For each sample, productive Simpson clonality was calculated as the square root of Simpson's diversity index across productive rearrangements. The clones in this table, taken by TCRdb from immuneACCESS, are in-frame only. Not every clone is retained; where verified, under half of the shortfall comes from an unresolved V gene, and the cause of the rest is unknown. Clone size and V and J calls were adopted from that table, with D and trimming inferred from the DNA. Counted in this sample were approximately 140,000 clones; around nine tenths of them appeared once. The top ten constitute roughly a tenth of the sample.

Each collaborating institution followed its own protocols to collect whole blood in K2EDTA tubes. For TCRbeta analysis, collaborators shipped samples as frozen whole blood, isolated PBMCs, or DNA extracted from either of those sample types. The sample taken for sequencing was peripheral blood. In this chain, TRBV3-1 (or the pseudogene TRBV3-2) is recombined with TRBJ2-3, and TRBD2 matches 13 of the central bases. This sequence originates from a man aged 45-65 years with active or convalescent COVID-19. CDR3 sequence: CASSQGTSGRMDTQYF. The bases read TGTGCCAGCAGCCAAGGGACTAGCGGGAGAATGGATACGCAGTATTTT.